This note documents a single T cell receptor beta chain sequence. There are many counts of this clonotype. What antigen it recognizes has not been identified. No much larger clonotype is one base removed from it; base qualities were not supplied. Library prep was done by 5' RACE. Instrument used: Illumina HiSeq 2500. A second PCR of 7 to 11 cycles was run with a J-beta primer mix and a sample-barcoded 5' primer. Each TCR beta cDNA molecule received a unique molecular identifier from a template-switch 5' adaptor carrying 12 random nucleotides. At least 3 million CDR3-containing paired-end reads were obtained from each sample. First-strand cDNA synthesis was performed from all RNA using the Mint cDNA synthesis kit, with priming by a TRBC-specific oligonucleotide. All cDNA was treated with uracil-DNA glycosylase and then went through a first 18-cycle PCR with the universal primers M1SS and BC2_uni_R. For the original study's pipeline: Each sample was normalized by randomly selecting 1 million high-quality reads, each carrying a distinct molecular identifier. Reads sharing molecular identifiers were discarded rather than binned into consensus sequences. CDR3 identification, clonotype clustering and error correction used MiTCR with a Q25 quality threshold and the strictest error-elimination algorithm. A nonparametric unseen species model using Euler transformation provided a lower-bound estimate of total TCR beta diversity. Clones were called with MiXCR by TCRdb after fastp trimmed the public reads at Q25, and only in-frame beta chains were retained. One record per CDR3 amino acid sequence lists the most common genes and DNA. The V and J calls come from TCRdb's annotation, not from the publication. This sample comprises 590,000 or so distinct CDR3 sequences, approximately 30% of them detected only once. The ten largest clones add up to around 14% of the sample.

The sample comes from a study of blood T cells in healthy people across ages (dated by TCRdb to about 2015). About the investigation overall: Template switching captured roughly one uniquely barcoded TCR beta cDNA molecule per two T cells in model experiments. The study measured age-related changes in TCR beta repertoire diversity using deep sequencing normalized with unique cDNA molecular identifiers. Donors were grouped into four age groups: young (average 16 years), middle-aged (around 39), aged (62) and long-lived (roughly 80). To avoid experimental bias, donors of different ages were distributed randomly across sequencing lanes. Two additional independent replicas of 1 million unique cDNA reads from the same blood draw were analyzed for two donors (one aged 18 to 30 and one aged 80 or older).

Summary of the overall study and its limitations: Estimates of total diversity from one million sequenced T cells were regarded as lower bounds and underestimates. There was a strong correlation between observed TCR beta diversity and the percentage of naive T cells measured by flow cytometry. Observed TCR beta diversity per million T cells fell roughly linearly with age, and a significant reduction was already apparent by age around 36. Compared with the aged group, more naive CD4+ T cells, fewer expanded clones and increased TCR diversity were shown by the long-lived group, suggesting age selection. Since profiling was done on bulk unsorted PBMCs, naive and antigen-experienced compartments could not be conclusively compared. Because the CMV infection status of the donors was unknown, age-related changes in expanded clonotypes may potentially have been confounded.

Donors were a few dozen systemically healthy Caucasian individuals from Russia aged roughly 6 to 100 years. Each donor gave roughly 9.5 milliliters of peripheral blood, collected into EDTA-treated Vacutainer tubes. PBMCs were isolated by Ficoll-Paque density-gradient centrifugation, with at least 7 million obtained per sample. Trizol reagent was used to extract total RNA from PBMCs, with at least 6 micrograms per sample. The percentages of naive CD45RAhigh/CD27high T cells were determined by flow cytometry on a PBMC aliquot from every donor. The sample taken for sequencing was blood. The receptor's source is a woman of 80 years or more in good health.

The CDR3 region: CASSLVGTTRETQYF. The DNA sequence reads TGTGCCAGCAGCTTAGTGGGGACAACCCGAGAGACCCAGTACTTC. Rearrangement joined TRBV7-2 to TRBJ2-5, and TRBD1 may be the D gene, going by 6 matching bases. Its CDR3 holds 15 amino acids, cysteine through phenylalanine. Only CDR3 DNA is held: 45 bases, read in frame from base 1. The germline V gene yields SGHTA for CDR1 and FQGNSA for CDR2. V drops 1 base and J drops 4 bases, leaving 13 bases in between.